This entry lists 5 T cell receptor beta chains sequenced from one sample in a study of blood T cell repertoires in COVID-19. Libraries were prepared by immunoSEQ multiplex PCR; TCRdb keeps only in-frame clonotypes and omits some of them. Among 100,000 to 150,000 clones listed, around nine tenths were seen once. Sequenced material: peripheral blood. These receptors were taken from a woman of 80 years or more with acute or convalescent COVID-19.

V and J are TRBV4-1 and TRBJ2-1; 11 bases match TRBD2. CDR3 length: 20 amino acids. Germline V CDR1 and CDR2: MGHRA, YSYEKL. V shed 4 bases, J shed 7 bases, and the junction held 21 bases outside the gene matches. CDR3 residues: CASSPRSRLAGLSGLNEQFF. As DNA, the CDR3 is TGCGCCAGCAGCCCTCGGTCCCGACTAGCGGGACTATCTGGGCTTAATGAGCAGTTCTTC.

This clone is a singleton in its sample. The rearrangement uses TRBV3-1 (or the pseudogene TRBV3-2) and TRBJ1-2, with 7 bases matching TRBD1. The junction had 2 bases not matched to a gene; V was cut back by 3 bases and J by 7 bases. Germline loops: CDR1 LGHDT, CDR2 YNNKEL (reference sequence). This CDR3 has 12 amino acids. The CDR3 coding sequence is TGTGCCAGCAGCCATTCAGGGGGTGGCTACACCTTC. This codes for CASSHSGGGYTF.

The J gene is TRBJ1-1, the V gene TRBV4-1, with a weak D call TRBD1 (5 bases). Looked up from germline, CDR1 is MGHRA and CDR2 is YSYEKL. The V and J ends lost 0 bases and 11 bases respectively, with 13 bases between them. The CDR3 sequence is 13 residues long. Here the CDR3 DNA reads TGCGCCAGCAGCCAAGATTGGACATCGACGGCTTTCTTT. This sequence encodes CASSQDWTSTAFF.

The chain links TRBV12-3 or TRBV12-4 to TRBJ2-1; tentatively, D is TRBD1 (6 bases). V was cut by 3 bases and J by 5 bases, with 8 bases left in between. CDR3 length: 13 residues. This CDR3 is CASSFWDNNEQFF. In nucleotides, the CDR3 is TGTGCCAGCAGTTTCTGGGACAACAATGAGCAGTTCTTC.

The chain employs TRBV6-5 and TRBJ2-3; 10 bases fit TRBD2. After removal of 5 bases from V and 1 base from J, the junction contained 3 bases not matched to a gene. The CDR3 runs 15 residues. CDR1 and CDR2 from the germline V gene are MNHEY and SVGAGI. CDR3 sequence (DNA): TGTGCCAGCAGTACTGGACTAGCGGGCACAGATACGCAGTATTTT. This codes for CASSTGLAGTDTQYF.